The entry that follows covers one T cell receptor beta chain sequence. This sample is part of a study of blood T cell repertoires in COVID-19. On the study more broadly: From the United States, Italy and Spain came samples of acute and convalescent COVID-19. PBMCs, B-cell-depleted T cells, or T cells were the source of the cDNA or gDNA that made up the material.

CDR3 length equals 9 residues. From germline, CDR1 is SGHRS and CDR2 YFSETQ. The V and J ends lost 7 bases and 8 bases respectively, with 6 bases between them. In the original processing: The assay estimated nucleated cells by amplifying reference gene primers. Sequencing used immunoSEQ multiplex PCR; TCRdb keeps in-frame clones, though not all of them. The V and J calls and clone size are taken from that table; D and trimming were inferred from the DNA. The sample comprises around 280,000 clones, 75% to 90% of which are singletons, and 2% to 2.5% rests with the top ten. The sequencing input was peripheral blood. This receptor was taken from a woman aged 50 to 60 who had recovered from COVID-19. The J gene is TRBJ1-2, the V gene TRBV5-1; D call uncertain. CDR3 bases: TGCGCCAGCCGTCGGGGCTACACCTTC. This encodes CASRRGYTF.